Listed below are T cell receptor beta chains from one sample, sequenced in a study of CD8 T cells in ankylosing spondylitis. MiXCR was run by TCRdb on the 5' RACE reads, yielding one entry per CDR3 protein. The sample carries about 240,000 distinct CDR3 sequences, approximately 10% recorded once. Sequenced input: blood, either unsorted or a sorted T cell fraction (not recorded which). The receptors shown here come from a male donor with ankylosing spondylitis or in good health (not recorded which). The CDR3 runs from the conserved cysteine through the conserved F or W. A D gene is named only where the DNA matches it firmly. Size is stated for part of the rows, as once, few or many counts, or as a class when the clone is expanded.

many | TRBJ1-1 | - | 13 | TRBV19 | TGTGCCAGTAACATTGACCCGAACACTGAAGCTTTCTTT | CASNIDPNTEAFF
- | TRBJ1-3 | TRBD1 | 15 | TRBV11-3 | TGTGCCAGCAGCGAGACAGGGGTCTCTGGAAACACCATATATTTT | CASSETGVSGNTIYF
few | TRBJ2-1 | - | 14 | TRBV5-4 | TGTGCCAGCAGCTTGGTGCTACTAGAGAGTGAGCAGTTCTTC | CASSLVLLESEQFF
many | TRBJ1-2 | - | 14 | TRBV20-1 | TGCAGTGCCCATCTCGACAGGTCTAACTATGGCTACACCTTC | CSAHLDRSNYGYTF
many | TRBJ2-3 | TRBD2 | 15 | TRBV5-1 | TGCGCCAGCAGCTTGGGACTAGCGGGGGAAGATACGCAGTATTTT | CASSLGLAGEDTQYF
many | TRBJ1-2 | - | 14 | TRBV9 | TGTGCCAGCAGCGTAGCTCCCGGGTCGCGGGGCTACACCTTC | CASSVAPGSRGYTF
many | TRBJ2-3 | TRBD2 | 20 | TRBV25-1 | TGTGCCAGCAGTGAAGGGTTACTGGGTGTTAGCGGGAGGGTTAGAGATACGCAGTATTTT | CASSEGLLGVSGRVRDTQYF
many | TRBJ1-1 | - | 17 | TRBV12-3/TRBV12-4 | TGTGCCAGCAGTTTACTTTCGAGGGGTAGAGGGAACACTGAAGCTTTCTTT | CASSLLSRGRGNTEAFF
few | TRBJ2-7 | - | 13 | TRBV5-1 | TGCGCCAGCAGCTTGCCGGGGGAGTACGAGCAGTACTTC | CASSLPGEYEQYF
many | TRBJ2-6 | - | 14 | TRBV29-1 | TGCAGCGCCGCAACAGGGACTGGGGCCAACGTCCTGACTTTC | CSAATGTGANVLTF
many | TRBJ1-1 | - | 12 | TRBV10-3 | TGTGCCATCAGTGAGTCAGGCCGGGAGGCTTTCTTT | CAISESGREAFF
many | TRBJ1-4 | - | 14 | TRBV20-1 | TGCAGTGCGAAGGACGGGTCAACTAATGAAAAACTGTTTTTT | CSAKDGSTNEKLFF
few | TRBJ2-3 | - | 16 | TRBV11-2 | TGTGCCAGCAGCTTAGATGCTACGGGAAGGACAGATACGCAGTATTTT | CASSLDATGRTDTQYF
few | TRBJ2-1 | TRBD2 | 16 | TRBV6-5 | TGTGCCAGCAGCCATTCTAGCGGGAGGCGGTACAATGAGCAGTTCTTC | CASSHSSGRRYNEQFF
- | TRBJ1-1 | - | 13 | TRBV7-2 | TGTGCCAGCAGCTCGTCAGGGTTCACTGAAGCTTTCTTT | CASSSSGFTEAFF
many | TRBJ2-7 | - | 14 | TRBV12-3/TRBV12-4 | TGTGCCAGCAGGCCGGGCCCGGACTATTACGAGCAGTACTTC | CASRPGPDYYEQYF
many | TRBJ2-1 | - | 15 | TRBV20-1 | TGCAGTGCCCACCCCACGGGGACGGTCAACAATGAGCAGTTCTTC | CSAHPTGTVNNEQFF
few | TRBJ1-2 | - | 14 | TRBV6-1 | TGTGCCAGCAGTGAAGCAGCAGGGAGATATGGCTACACCTTC | CASSEAAGRYGYTF
few | TRBJ2-1 | TRBD1 | 15 | TRBV7-9 | TGTGCCAGCAGCCTACAGGGGGCGGCTTACAATGAGCAGTTCTTC | CASSLQGAAYNEQFF
many | TRBJ2-1 | - | 15 | TRBV6-1 | TGTGCCAGCAGCCAATGGAGCGCCAGTGGCAATGAGCAGTTCTTC | CASSQWSASGNEQFF
- | TRBJ2-7 | TRBD1 | 15 | TRBV3-1 | TGTGCCAGCAGTCCATGGACAGGGTTGGCCTACGAGCAGTACTTC | CASSPWTGLAYEQYF
- | TRBJ2-7 | TRBD1 | 16 | TRBV7-9 | TGTGCCAGCAGCTTATCCGAGACAGGGGGCGTCTACGAGCAGTACTTC | CASSLSETGGVYEQYF
many | TRBJ2-1 | TRBD2 | 14 | TRBV12-3/TRBV12-4 | TGTGCCAGCGTCCGGGAGGTCCCCTACAATGAGCAGTTCTTC | CASVREVPYNEQFF
- | TRBJ2-3 | TRBD2 | 19 | TRBV4-2 | TGTGCCAGCAGCCCGACCGGGACTAGCGGGAGGGCCGGGGGCGATACGCAGTATTTT | CASSPTGTSGRAGGDTQYF
few | TRBJ2-1 | - | 14 | TRBV12-3/TRBV12-4 | TGTGCCAGCCGAGGGGACGGGTCCTACAATGAGCAGTTCTTC | CASRGDGSYNEQFF
many | TRBJ2-7 | TRBD2 | 15 | TRBV12-3/TRBV12-4 | TGTGCCAGCAGTTCAAGTCGGGAGGTCACCTACGAGCAGTACTTC | CASSSSREVTYEQYF
- | TRBJ2-2 | - | 15 | TRBV3-1 | TGTGCCAGCAGCCAAACGCTAGCAGGCGGCGGGGAGCTGTTTTTT | CASSQTLAGGGELFF
many | TRBJ2-3 | - | 13 | TRBV10-3 | TGTGCCATCAGTGAGGGACGGGCGGATACGCAGTATTTT | CAISEGRADTQYF
- | TRBJ1-1 | TRBD1 | 17 | TRBV9 | TGTGCCAGCAGCGTAGGAAGGACAGGGGTATTGAACACTGAAGCTTTCTTT | CASSVGRTGVLNTEAFF
- | TRBJ2-5 | - | 15 | TRBV4-1 | TGCGCCAGCAGCCTCTCTAGCGACTTCCAAGAGACCCAGTACTTC | CASSLSSDFQETQYF
- | TRBJ2-1 | - | 17 | TRBV5-4 | TGTGCCAGCAGCTTGGTGGGCGACACCTCATCCTACAATGAGCAGTTCTTC | CASSLVGDTSSYNEQFF
many | TRBJ2-3 | TRBD2 | 15 | TRBV20-1 | TGCAGTGCTAGCAGGCTAGCGGCCAACACAGATACGCAGTATTTT | CSASRLAANTDTQYF
once | TRBJ2-3 | - | 14 | TRBV10-3 | TGTGCCATCATGGGTGAAAGTTCTTGGAATACGCAGTATTTT | CAIMGESSWNTQYF
few | TRBJ2-5 | - | 15 | TRBV5-6 | TGTGCCAGCAGCTTGGGAACGAATAGCGTTGAGACCCAGTACTTC | CASSLGTNSVETQYF
many | TRBJ2-1 | - | 13 | TRBV20-1 | TGCAGTGCTAGGGAGGGAGCTACGGGTGAGCAGTTCTTC | CSAREGATGEQFF